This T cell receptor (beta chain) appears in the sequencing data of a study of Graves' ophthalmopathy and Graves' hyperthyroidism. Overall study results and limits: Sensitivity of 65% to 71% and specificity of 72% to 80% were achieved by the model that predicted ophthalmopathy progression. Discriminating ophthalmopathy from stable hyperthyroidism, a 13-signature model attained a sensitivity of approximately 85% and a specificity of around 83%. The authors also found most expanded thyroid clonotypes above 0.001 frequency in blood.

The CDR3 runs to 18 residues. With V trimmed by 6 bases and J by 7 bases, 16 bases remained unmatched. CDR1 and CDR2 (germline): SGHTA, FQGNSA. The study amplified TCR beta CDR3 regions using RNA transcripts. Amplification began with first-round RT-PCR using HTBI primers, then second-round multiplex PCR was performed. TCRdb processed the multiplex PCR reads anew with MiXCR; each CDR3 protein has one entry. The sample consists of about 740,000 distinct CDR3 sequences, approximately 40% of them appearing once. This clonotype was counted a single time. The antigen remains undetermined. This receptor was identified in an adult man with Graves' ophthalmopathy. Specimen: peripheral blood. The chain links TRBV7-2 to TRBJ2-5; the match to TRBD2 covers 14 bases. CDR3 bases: TGTGCCAGCAGGTCCGGGACTAGCGGGAGTTACTGGGAAGGGACCCAGTACTTC. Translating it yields CASRSGTSGSYWEGTQYF.